Listed here is a single T cell receptor (beta chain). V was clipped by 7 bases and J by 5 bases, with 15 bases between them. Germline CDR1 and CDR2: SNHLY and FYNNEI. The CDR3 sequence is 15 residues long. Generated by immunoSEQ multiplex PCR, the TCRdb table keeps only in-frame clones and is missing some. The table lists 150,000 to 200,000 clones, around 90% of them singletons. The sample is drawn from a study of blood T cell repertoires in COVID-19. In the study overall: PBMCs, B-cell-depleted T cells, or T cells were the source of the cDNA or gDNA that made up the material.

This sequence joins TRBV2 and TRBJ1-6, with D uncertain. The source of this sequence is a man between 40 and 49 years old with active or convalescent COVID-19. What was sequenced was peripheral blood. The CDR3, as DNA: TGTGCCAGCAACGGACTCCCGCGGGATAATTCACCCCTCCACTTT. Protein: CASNGLPRDNSPLHF.